This T cell receptor (beta chain) was identified in a study of blood T cell repertoires in COVID-19. This CDR3 is built from 14 residues. The V gene end was trimmed by 3 bases and the J gene end by 0 bases; junction bases not matched to a gene: 0. Germline CDR1 is SGHRS and CDR2 is YFSETQ. Authors' processing steps: Reference gene primer amplification gave estimated nucleated cell counts. Some clones are missing from TCRdb's copy, which holds only in-frame ones; the method was immunoSEQ multiplex PCR. V, J and clone size derive from that table, while D and trimming were established from the DNA sequence. The sample has fewer than 400,000 clones, over 75% seen once; the top ten hold more than 5%.

V gene TRBV5-1 combines with J gene TRBJ2-1, with 7 bases aligning to TRBD2. The sequenced material came from PBMCs or T cells enriched from blood (not recorded which). The clonotype comes from a young man who had recovered from COVID-19. The CDR3 nucleotides read TGCGCCAGCAGCTGGACTAGCTCCTACAATGAGCAGTTCTTC. Its translation is CASSWTSSYNEQFF.